This T cell receptor beta chain was identified during a study of blood T cell repertoires in COVID-19. Whole-study context: Samples taken during acute and convalescent COVID-19 were collected in the United States, Italy and Spain. T cells, B-cell-depleted T cells, or PBMCs supplied cDNA or gDNA.

In the original analysis: Using reference gene primer amplification, nucleated cell counts were estimated. Only in-frame clones appear in the TCRdb table, and some are missing; sequencing was by immunoSEQ multiplex PCR. V and J calls and clone size are copied from that table; D and trimming were computed from the DNA. The sample yields about 140,000 clones, around 83% seen once. The CDR3 is made up of 15 amino acids. Trimming took 4 bases from V and 2 from J; bases not matched to a gene: 7. The germline V gene encodes CDR1 MGHRA and CDR2 YSYEKL. This rearrangement joins TRBV4-1 to TRBJ2-5; TRBD2 agrees at 7 bases. The sample taken for sequencing was peripheral blood. This receptor was identified in a man between 60 and 75 years old with active or convalescent COVID-19. CDR3 residues: CASSPDWDYQETQYF. CDR3 coding DNA: TGCGCCAGCAGCCCGGACTGGGACTATCAAGAGACCCAGTACTTC.